The text below deals with one TCR beta chain. Its specificity is not known. This specimen comes from a study of cytomegalovirus exposure and HLA in healthy donors. PCR employed 60 Vbeta and 13 Jbeta primers. The table came from immunoSEQ multiplex PCR; TCRdb's copy has only in-frame clones and leaves some out. In the table there are roughly 180,000 clones, 75% to 80% of which are singletons. General observations from the study: The authors considered a cluster of highly shared sequence variants likely to be a sequencing artifact. Listed as cytomegalovirus-associated were over 150 TCR beta chains.

V was pared by 4 bases and J by 5 bases, with 16 bases between. This CDR3 region has 14 residues. Germline V gene data show CDR1 as SGHDT and CDR2 as YYEEEE. The chain employs TRBV5-6 and TRBJ2-7; TRBD2 might be the D (7 bases). The TCR originated in a female donor in good health and CMV-seronegative. The specimen was PBMCs. CDR3 sequence (DNA): TGTGCCAGCAGCCGCAAGGGGGGGTGGAACGAGCAGTACTTC. Amino acids: CASSRKGGWNEQYF.